This is a list of T cell receptor beta chains from one sample in a study of molecular identifiers for immune sequencing clone quantification. MiXCR, applied by TCRdb to the PCR reads, yields one record per CDR3 protein. The table has 70,000 to 95,000 distinct CDR3 sequences, over 15% seen once. The sample comprised naive CD8+ T cells from blood, with Jurkat cell RNA spiked in. These receptors originate from a human donor in good health. Some libraries in this study had Jurkat cell RNA spiked in. Each CDR3 is given with its conserved first and last residue. Each record gives: J gene, clone size, V gene, D gene, CDR3 DNA, CDR3 protein. A D gene is named only where the DNA matches it firmly. Not all rows give a size; the values are once, few, many and, for expanded clones, a class.

>TRBJ1-4|many|TRBV27|.
TGTGCCAGCAGTTCCGGAGACAGTAGAAATGAAAAACTGTTTTTT
CASSSGDSRNEKLFF
>TRBJ1-6|many|TRBV13|.
TGTGCCAGCAGGCAGTCCCTTGGAGGTTCACCCCTCCACTTT
CASRQSLGGSPLHF
>TRBJ1-4|many|TRBV6-5|.
TGTGCCAGCAGTTTCGCCGTTGGACGGAGCCAGAATGAAAAACTGTTTTTT
CASSFAVGRSQNEKLFF
>TRBJ1-5|many|TRBV6-2/TRBV6-3|.
TGTGCCAGCAGTTGGGACATGGACGGAGTTTATAGCAATCAGCCCCAGCATTTT
CASSWDMDGVYSNQPQHF
>TRBJ1-1|many|TRBV4-3|.
TGCGCCAGCAGCCAAGATTCAAGGGGCAGATCGGAAGCTTTCTTT
CASSQDSRGRSEAFF
>TRBJ2-1|many|TRBV29-1|.
TGCAGCGTTGTATCAGGGTCCAATGAGCAGTTCTTC
CSVVSGSNEQFF
>TRBJ2-3|many|TRBV7-9|TRBD2
TGTGCCAGCAGCCCAGAGGGACTAGCGGGAGGAGATACGCAGTATTTT
CASSPEGLAGGDTQYF
>TRBJ2-3|.|TRBV7-9|.
TGTGCCAGCAGCTTGGACGTTCGGACAAGCACAGATACGCAGTATTTT
CASSLDVRTSTDTQYF
>TRBJ2-3|many|TRBV6-2/TRBV6-3|.
TGTGCCAGCAGTTACACACTCAGAGATACGCAGTATTTT
CASSYTLRDTQYF
>TRBJ1-2|many|TRBV24-1|TRBD1
TGTGCCACCAGTTCCCCTCTAACAGGGGACGGCTACACCTTC
CATSSPLTGDGYTF
>TRBJ2-2|many|TRBV9|TRBD1
TGTGCCAGCAGCGTAGGGGACAGTGTTTCCGGGGAGCTGTTTTTT
CASSVGDSVSGELFF
>TRBJ2-3|many|TRBV7-9|.
TGTGCCAGCAGCTTACTGGGATATAGCACAGATACGCAGTATTTT
CASSLLGYSTDTQYF
>TRBJ2-7|.|TRBV6-2/TRBV6-3|.
TGTGCCAGCAGTCGAGGACACTGCGAGCAGTACTTC
CASSRGHCEQYF
>TRBJ2-6|few|TRBV19|.
TGTGCCAGTAGTATAGACAGGGCCAACGTCCTGACTTTC
CASSIDRANVLTF
>TRBJ2-7|many|TRBV28|TRBD1
TGTGCCAGCAGTTTAAGGGCAGGGGGCTCCCCAACGCTCGAGCAGTACTTC
CASSLRAGGSPTLEQYF
>TRBJ2-7|few|TRBV30|.
TGTGCCTGTAATACAGATCTCTCCTACGAGCAGTACTTC
CACNTDLSYEQYF
>TRBJ1-5|many|TRBV5-4|.
TGTGCCAGCAGCTTGCAAGGTCAGCCCCAGCATTTT
CASSLQGQPQHF
>TRBJ2-1|many|TRBV30|.
TGTGCCTGGAGTCCCCTTAGCACTGAGCAGTTCTTC
CAWSPLSTEQFF
>TRBJ2-7|many|TRBV3-1|.
TGTGCCAGCAGCCAAGAAATGAGTCGGTTCGATGGTGAGCAGTACTTC
CASSQEMSRFDGEQYF
>TRBJ2-1|.|TRBV7-3|TRBD2
TGTGCCAGCAGCTTTCTAGCGGGGAGCTCCTACAATGAGCAGTTCTTC
CASSFLAGSSYNEQFF
>TRBJ2-7|.|TRBV28|.
TGTGCCAGCAGTTTCCACAGGGTTGACGAGCAGTACTTC
CASSFHRVDEQYF
>TRBJ2-2|many|TRBV19|TRBD1
TGTGCCAGTAGTATTTCCGACAGGGTGAGGGTACGGGAGCTGTTTTTT
CASSISDRVRVRELFF
>TRBJ2-3|many|TRBV7-8|.
TGTGCCAGCAGCTTAGGAAGCCTTATCTTCACAGATACGCAGTATTTT
CASSLGSLIFTDTQYF
>TRBJ2-5|many|TRBV4-1|TRBD2
TGCGCCAGCAGCCAGGGACTAGCTGAGACCCAGTACTTC
CASSQGLAETQYF
>TRBJ2-2|many|TRBV7-9|TRBD1
TGTGCCAGCAGCTCGAGAGGCGGGACAGGACGCGGGGAGCTGTTTTTT
CASSSRGGTGRGELFF
>TRBJ2-7|many|TRBV6-2/TRBV6-3|.
TGTGCCAGCGCGGTTATCAACGAGCAGTACTTC
CASAVINEQYF
>TRBJ1-4|few|TRBV4-3|.
TGCGCCAGCAGCCAGGGGGGACAAATGATTAATGAAAACCTGTTTTTT
CASSQGGQMINENLFF
>TRBJ2-7|many|TRBV7-9|TRBD2
TGTGCCACTCGGGGGGGTTTCCACGAGCAGTACTTC
CATRGGFHEQYF
>TRBJ2-1|.|TRBV27|.
TGTGCCAGCAGTTTAGTTGGGGGGTTTTACAATGAGCAGTTCTTC
CASSLVGGFYNEQFF
>TRBJ2-5|.|TRBV7-9|.
TGTGCCAGCAGCACTGAGGGGGGACCCGAGACCCAGTACTTC
CASSTEGGPETQYF
>TRBJ2-1|many|TRBV29-1|.
TGCAGCGTTGTCAGGGTGACTCACAATGAGCAGTTCTTC
CSVVRVTHNEQFF
>TRBJ2-2|many|TRBV29-1|.
TGCAGCGTTCGGGGAAGTGGCGGGGAGCTGTTTTTT
CSVRGSGGELFF
>TRBJ2-3|.|TRBV6-5|.
TGTGCCAGCACTCCTCGGGGTGGGGCAGGTACGCAGTATTTT
CASTPRGGAGTQYF
>TRBJ2-5|many|TRBV9|.
TGTGCCAGCAGCGTAGGCAGAAACCAAGAGACCCAGTACTTC
CASSVGRNQETQYF
>TRBJ2-7|many|TRBV4-3|.
TGCGCCAGCAGCCAAGATTGGGCAGCATCGAACTACGAGCAGTACTTC
CASSQDWAASNYEQYF
>TRBJ2-6|many|TRBV7-9|.
TGTGCCAGCAGCCGGGGGCCGGTTAGCTCTGGGGCCAACGTCCTGACTTTC
CASSRGPVSSGANVLTF
>TRBJ2-5|many|TRBV20-1|TRBD2
TGCAGTGCTATAATAGGACTAGCGGGGACAGTGACCCAGTACTTC
CSAIIGLAGTVTQYF
>TRBJ2-2|many|TRBV7-9|TRBD1
TGTGCCAGCAGCCCACAGGGGGCACGGAACACCGGGGAGCTGTTTTTT
CASSPQGARNTGELFF
>TRBJ2-3|many|TRBV7-2|TRBD2
TGTGCCAGCAGCTTTTGGGCTAGCGGTTCCACAGATACGCAGTATTTT
CASSFWASGSTDTQYF
>TRBJ2-6|many|TRBV4-2|.
TGTGCCAGCAGCCAAGAGGAGGGCTCTGGGGCCAACGTCCTGACTTTC
CASSQEEGSGANVLTF
>TRBJ2-3|many|TRBV28|.
TGTGCCAGCAGGTCCCGTTCGGTGGGAGTAAATAAATGGGGTGGCACAGATACGCAGTATTTT
CASRSRSVGVNKWGGTDTQYF
>TRBJ1-3|many|TRBV5-4|.
TGTGCCAGCAGCTTGGACGCTGGGGGGGGAAACACCATATATTTT
CASSLDAGGGNTIYF
>TRBJ2-7|many|TRBV20-1|TRBD1
TGCAGTGCTAGAGATAGGGGGCTGGCCTCCTACGAGCAGTACTTC
CSARDRGLASYEQYF
>TRBJ2-5|.|TRBV5-6|.
TGTGCCAGCAGTGTTGATTGGGGGGAGACCCAGTACTTC
CASSVDWGETQYF
>TRBJ1-4|.|TRBV28|TRBD1
TGTGCCAGCAGTTTTCGACAGGGGGCCATCGAAAAACTGTTTTTT
CASSFRQGAIEKLFF
>TRBJ1-5|.|TRBV27|.
TGTGCCAGCAGTCCGGCCCCGGGGGGCAATCAGCCCCAGCATTTT
CASSPAPGGNQPQHF
>TRBJ2-5|many|TRBV24-1|.
TGTGCCACCAGTGATTACACCAAGACTGATTATCAAGAGACCCAGTACTTC
CATSDYTKTDYQETQYF
>TRBJ2-7|many|TRBV10-3|.
TGTGCCATCAGTGAGTCGGGTAGCGTCTTCTTAAGGGGGCAGTACTTC
CAISESGSVFLRGQYF
>TRBJ2-3|many|TRBV6-5|.
TGTGCCAGCAGTTACCTACCCCCGGCAGAGGACGAAACGGGCACAGATACGCAGTATTTT
CASSYLPPAEDETGTDTQYF
>TRBJ1-2|few|TRBV24-1|.
TGTGCCACCAGTCCTGGACGGACCTATGGCTACACCTTC
CATSPGRTYGYTF
>TRBJ2-7|.|TRBV20-1|TRBD2
TGCAGTGCTCCAAGCGGGGGGGTCTCCTACGAGCAGTACTTC
CSAPSGGVSYEQYF
>TRBJ1-1|many|TRBV4-3|.
TGCGCCAGCAGCCAAGATTTTATAGGTACTGAAGCTTTCTTT
CASSQDFIGTEAFF
>TRBJ2-7|many|TRBV4-3|TRBD1
TGCGCCAGCAGCCAAACCCGGGACAGGGGGCTCGAGCAGTACTTC
CASSQTRDRGLEQYF